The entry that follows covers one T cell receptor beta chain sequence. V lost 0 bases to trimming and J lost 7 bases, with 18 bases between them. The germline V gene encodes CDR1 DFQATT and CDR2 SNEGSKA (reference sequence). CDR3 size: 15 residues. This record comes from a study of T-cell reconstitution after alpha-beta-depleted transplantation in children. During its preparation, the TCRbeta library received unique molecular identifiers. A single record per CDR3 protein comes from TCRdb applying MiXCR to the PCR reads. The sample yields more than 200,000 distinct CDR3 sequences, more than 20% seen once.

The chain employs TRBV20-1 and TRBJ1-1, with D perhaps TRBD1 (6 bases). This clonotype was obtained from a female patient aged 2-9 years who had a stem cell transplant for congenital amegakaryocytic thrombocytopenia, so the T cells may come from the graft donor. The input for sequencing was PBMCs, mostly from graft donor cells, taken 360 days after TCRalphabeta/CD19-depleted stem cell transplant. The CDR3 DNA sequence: TGCAGTGCTAGAGATCAAGGGGACATAAGGGATGAAGCTTTCTTT. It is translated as CSARDQGDIRDEAFF.